These 29 T cell receptor beta chains came from one sample sequenced in a study of control samples from healthy donors and cancer patients. Produced via immunoSEQ multiplex PCR; TCRdb's table is partial and in-frame only. This sample yields approximately 49,000 clones, of which 70% to 90% are seen a single time; less than 3.5% belongs to the top ten. Material: PBMCs. The receptor source for this set is a woman in her forties or fifties with lung cancer.

The chain uses TRBV7-2 and TRBJ2-7, with TRBD1 matching 8 bases. There are 14 residues in the CDR3. V lost 1 base to trimming and J lost 3 bases; unmatched junction nucleotides: 2. CDR1 SGHTA and CDR2 FQGNSA come from the germline V gene. The CDR3 is CASSLVGTGYEQYF. In DNA form, the CDR3 reads TGTGCCAGCAGCTTAGTTGGGACAGGCTACGAGCAGTACTTC. Using reference TRBV7-2 and TRBJ2-7 for the parts outside the CDR3, the full variable domain is GAGVSQSPSNKVTEKGKDVELRCDPISGHTALYWYRQSLGQGLEFLIYFQGNSAPDKSGLPSDRFSAERTGGSVSTLTIQRTQQEDSAVYLCASSLVGTGYEQYFGPGTRLTVT.

The J gene is TRBJ1-3, the V gene TRBV3-1 (or the pseudogene TRBV3-2), with 8 positions matching TRBD1. This CDR3 has 14 amino acids. Per germline, CDR1 LGHDT and CDR2 YNNKEL (reference sequence). Germline trimming cut 6 bases from V and 9 bases from J; bases unmatched to any gene: 10. DNA for the CDR3: TGTGCCAGCAGGTACAGGGGGGAAGTAGGCACCATATATTTT. Translated, it gives CASRYRGEVGTIYF.

This clone was recorded once. This chain connects TRBV7-9 to TRBJ1-1, with 7 bases aligning to TRBD1. This CDR3 is 15 amino acids long. The germline V gene encodes CDR1 SEHNR and CDR2 FQNEAQ (reference sequence). Germline trimming cut 5 bases from V and 5 bases from J; bases unmatched to any gene: 11. The CDR3: CASSPTTGAETEAFF. The CDR3 coding sequence is TGTGCCAGCAGCCCGACAACAGGGGCAGAAACTGAAGCTTTCTTT.

V gene TRBV9 combines with J gene TRBJ2-3, with unresolved D. The CDR3 length is 13 residues. Trimming removed 5 bases at V and 1 base at J, with 8 bases between. From germline, CDR1 is SGDLS and CDR2 YYNGEE. CDR3 protein: CASRTVGTDTQYF. The CDR3 region has the DNA TGTGCCAGCAGAACGGTAGGCACAGATACGCAGTATTTT.

The chain uses TRBV28 and TRBJ2-7; the match to TRBD1 covers 9 bases. The CDR3 sequence is 14 residues long. Germline V gene data show CDR1 as MDHEN and CDR2 as SYDVKM. The trim removed 6 bases at V and 0 bases at J, leaving 3 bases unmatched. CDR3 region: CASRRTGASYEQYF. The CDR3 DNA is TGTGCCAGCAGGAGGACAGGGGCCTCCTACGAGCAGTACTTC. Full variable domain (rest looked up from reference TRBV28 and TRBJ2-7): DVKVTQSSRYLVKRTGEKVFLECVQDMDHENMFWYRQDPGLGLRLIYFSYDVKMKEKGDIPEGYSVSREKKERFSLILESASTNQTSMYLCASRRTGASYEQYFGPGTRLTVT.

J is TRBJ1-4 and V is TRBV19; possibly TRBD1 for D (6 bases). Trimming took 7 bases from V and 10 from J, leaving 19 bases between them. The CDR3 covers 14 residues. CDR1 and CDR2 from the germline V gene are LNHDA and SQIVND (reference sequence). CDR3 sequence (DNA): TGTGCCAGTAATTACGAGGACAGATCCGGAAAACTGTTTTTT. As protein: CASNYEDRSGKLFF.

Only a few counts were recorded for this clone. The chain links TRBV20-1 to TRBJ2-7, with 7 bases that match TRBD1. Trimming removed 4 bases from V and 7 bases from J; junction bases left unmatched: 4. In germline, CDR1 is DFQATT, CDR2 SNEGSKA (reference sequence). There are 11 residues in the CDR3. CDR3 bases: TGCAGTGCTAAGGGACAGCCGGAGCAGTACTTC. This gives the protein CSAKGQPEQYF.

The chain combines TRBV5-1 with TRBJ2-7; 7 bases agree with TRBD1. CDR1 is SGHRS and CDR2 is YFSETQ in the germline V gene. The CDR3 is made up of 14 amino acids. With 4 bases clipped from V and 3 bases from J, the junction kept 7 bases outside the gene matches. CDR3 DNA: TGCGCCAGCAGCCCCGGGACAGAGTTCTACGAGCAGTACTTC. Amino acid sequence: CASSPGTEFYEQYF.

The chain couples TRBV9 to TRBJ2-7, with TRBD2 matching 13 bases. The length of the CDR3 is 17 residues. V gave up 3 bases and J gave up 0 bases; unmatched junction bases: 6. Per the germline V gene, CDR1 is SGDLS and CDR2 is YYNGEE. CDR3 protein: CASSAGLAGQSSYEQYF. The CDR3 DNA follows: TGTGCCAGCAGCGCGGGACTAGCGGGGCAGAGCTCCTACGAGCAGTACTTC.

This clone was seen only a few times. The V gene is TRBV12-3 or TRBV12-4, the J gene TRBJ1-1; no firm D call. The CDR3 consists of 13 residues. Trimming pared 3 bases from V and 1 base from J, leaving 6 bases between. The CDR3 DNA sequence: TGTGCCAGCAGTTTCACAAGGAACACTGAAGCTTTCTTT. This gives the protein CASSFTRNTEAFF.

This sequence joins TRBV19 and TRBJ1-1; D may be TRBD1 (5 bases). The germline gives CDR1 LNHDA, CDR2 SQIVND (reference sequence). Trimming shortened V by 6 bases and J by 10 bases, and 12 bases separated the two germline ends. The CDR3 is made up of 11 amino acids. CDR3 sequence: CASRSAGRAFF. The CDR3 nucleotides are TGTGCCAGTAGGAGCGCAGGGAGAGCTTTCTTT. Filled out from reference TRBV19 and TRBJ1-1, the complete variable domain reads DGGITQSPKYLFRKEGQNVTLSCEQNLNHDAMYWYRQDPGQGLRLIYYSQIVNDFQKGDIAEGYSVSREKKESFPLTVTSAQKNPTAFYLCASRSAGRAFFGQGTRLTVV.

This sequence joins TRBV19 and TRBJ1-5; D unclear. CDR1 and CDR2 (germline): LNHDA, SQIVND (reference sequence). The CDR3 is 14 amino acids. The V end lost 5 bases, the J end lost 3 bases, and 11 bases lay between the germline ends. The CDR3 sequence is CASSSWADNQPQHF. DNA of the CDR3: TGTGCCAGTAGTTCCTGGGCCGACAATCAGCCCCAGCATTTT.

The V call is TRBV27, the J call TRBJ1-1, with D hard to call. Per germline, CDR1 MNHEY and CDR2 SMNVEV (reference sequence). The V end was cut by 3 bases, the J end by 0 bases, with 8 bases between. The CDR3 loop spans 14 amino acids. The CDR3 here is CASSFSLMNTEAFF. CDR3 DNA sequence: TGTGCCAGCAGTTTTTCGCTGATGAACACTGAAGCTTTCTTT.

Written as DNA, the CDR3 is TGTGCCAGTAGTCCCCGCCCCGGACAGGGGGGCGGCTACACCTTC. The encoded protein is CASSPRPGQGGGYTF. V gene TRBV19 combines with J gene TRBJ1-2; 10 bases are shared with TRBD1. The CDR3 sequence is 15 residues long. Germline assignment: CDR1 LNHDA and CDR2 SQIVND (reference sequence). V shed 5 bases, J shed 8 bases, and the junction held 11 bases outside the gene matches. Looking up the rest from reference TRBV19 and TRBJ1-2 gives the full variable domain: DGGITQSPKYLFRKEGQNVTLSCEQNLNHDAMYWYRQDPGQGLRLIYYSQIVNDFQKGDIAEGYSVSREKKESFPLTVTSAQKNPTAFYLCASSPRPGQGGGYTFGSGTRLTVV.

The table lists this clone with a count of one. The J gene is TRBJ1-1, the V gene TRBV30, with D maybe TRBD1 (6 bases). The V and J ends lost 6 bases and 7 bases respectively, with 12 bases between them. The CDR3 covers 11 residues. Germline CDR1 GTSNPN, CDR2 SVGIG (reference sequence). The CDR3 DNA reads as TGTGCCTGCCAGGGGACGGATGAAGCTTTCTTT. It is translated as CACQGTDEAFF.

This clone was picked up one time. The chain is built from TRBV11-2 and TRBJ1-2; 8 positions agree with TRBD1. CDR3 size: 16 residues. CDR1 is SGHAT and CDR2 is FQNNGV in the germline V gene. V shed 0 bases, J shed 0 bases, and the junction held 3 bases outside the gene matches. The CDR3 here is CASSLDPGQANYGYTF. The CDR3, as DNA: TGTGCCAGCAGCTTAGATCCGGGACAGGCTAACTATGGCTACACCTTC.

As to this clone: An end of the junction differs from the germline gene, which may be a read error. Different DNA sequences within this sample yield the same CDR3. The V gene is TRBV6-5, the J gene TRBJ1-3, with 7 bases identical to TRBD1. Germline CDR1 is MNHEY and CDR2 is SVGAGI. CDR3 size: 15 residues. The CDR3, as DNA: TGCGCCAGCTCTACTACAGGGGATGCTGGAAACACCATATATTTT. Its protein product is CASSTTGDAGNTIYF.

The chain employs TRBV24-1 and TRBJ1-2; D call uncertain. Germline CDR1 KGHDR, CDR2 SFDVKD. The V gene lost 5 bases and the J gene lost 5 bases, with 11 bases spanning the gap. The CDR3 has 13 amino acids. CDR3 loop: CATSGGGPYGYTF. The CDR3 region has the DNA TGTGCCACCAGTGGAGGAGGGCCGTATGGCTACACCTTC.

The gene calls are TRBV30 and TRBJ1-5, with a weak D call TRBD1 (5 bases). The V and J ends lost 3 bases and 7 bases respectively, with 13 bases between them. The CDR3 has 13 residues. Per the germline V gene, CDR1 is GTSNPN and CDR2 is SVGIG (reference sequence). CDR3 residues: CAWSPTGGQPQHF. CDR3 DNA: TGTGCCTGGAGCCCTACCGGGGGGCAGCCCCAGCATTTT.

The chain is built from TRBV3-1 (or the pseudogene TRBV3-2) and TRBJ2-7; D is possibly TRBD1 (6 bases). Deletions cut 5 bases from V and 5 bases from J, with 13 bases between. The CDR3 loop spans 13 amino acids. The germline V gene encodes CDR1 LGHDT and CDR2 YNNKEL (reference sequence). The CDR3 sequence: CASSGQKRDEQYF. The CDR3 bases are TGTGCCAGCAGCGGACAGAAGAGGGACGAGCAGTACTTC.

This chain connects TRBV3-1 (or the pseudogene TRBV3-2) to TRBJ2-3, with unresolved D. The CDR3 loop spans 12 amino acids. Germline CDR1 LGHDT, CDR2 YNNKEL (reference sequence). Trimming shortened V by 1 base and J by 5 bases, and 4 bases separated the two germline ends. DNA of the CDR3: TGTGCCAGCAGCCAAGTGGAAGATACGCAGTATTTT. It is translated as CASSQVEDTQYF.

The J gene is TRBJ2-7, the V gene TRBV4-2, with D unclear. Deletions cut 1 base from V and 2 bases from J, with 9 bases between. The CDR3 loop spans 14 amino acids. Per germline, CDR1 LGHNA and CDR2 YNFKEQ. The CDR3 bases are TGTGCCAGCAGCCAAGTAACAGCCGCCTACGAGCAGTACTTC. This translates into CASSQVTAAYEQYF.

This clone was seen a few times. Here the CDR3 reads CASSFRVEAEAFF. The CDR3 DNA follows: TGTGCCAGCAGTTTCAGGGTGGAGGCTGAAGCTTTCTTT. The V call is TRBV12-3 or TRBV12-4, the J call TRBJ1-1, with D perhaps matching TRBD1 (5 bases). The CDR3 extends over 13 amino acids. The ends were cut back, 3 bases at V and 6 bases at J, with 11 bases in the middle.

This chain connects TRBV5-1 to TRBJ1-3, with no clear D. The CDR3 is 15 amino acids. The germline V gene encodes CDR1 SGHRS and CDR2 YFSETQ. V dropped 2 bases and J dropped 4 bases, with 13 bases sitting between them. In DNA form, the CDR3 reads TGCGCCAGCAGCTTTAGCCCGCTTGACGGAAACACCATATATTTT. This codes for CASSFSPLDGNTIYF. Drawing the rest from reference TRBV5-1 and TRBJ1-3, the complete variable domain is KAGVTQTPRYLIKTRGQQVTLSCSPISGHRSVSWYQQTPGQGLQFLFEYFSETQRNKGNFPGRFSGRQFSNSRSEMNVSTLELGDSALYLCASSFSPLDGNTIYFGEGSWLTVV.

This clone has only a few counts. This rearrangement joins TRBV2 to TRBJ1-2; 9 bases match TRBD1. The CDR3 has 12 residues. With V trimmed by 11 bases and J by 3 bases, 4 bases remained unmatched. Germline-derived CDR1 and CDR2 are SNHLY and FYNNEI. CDR3 amino acids: CAGRQGDYGYTF. CDR3 sequence (DNA): TGTGCCGGGAGACAGGGGGACTATGGCTACACCTTC.

The chain joins TRBV9 to TRBJ2-5; possible D gene TRBD1, 6 bases. The CDR3 loop spans 15 amino acids. The germline CDR1 and CDR2 sequences are SGDLS and YYNGEE. The germline V and J ends were trimmed by 2 bases and 2 bases, with 13 bases remaining between them. The CDR3 bases are TGTGCCAGCAGCGTCAGGGGTGTGGAGCAAGAGACCCAGTACTTC. It translates to CASSVRGVEQETQYF.

Only one count was recorded for this clone. A read error may account for a junction end that differs from germline. The chain uses TRBV5-1 and TRBJ1-1, with a tentative D call TRBD1 (6 bases). The CDR3 is 16 amino acids. Germline V gives CDR1 SGHRS, CDR2 YFSETQ. CDR3 amino acids: CTSSLGRGAGDTEAFF. The CDR3 DNA reads TGCACCAGCAGCTTGGGAAGGGGGGCGGGAGACACTGAAGCTTTCTTT.

J is TRBJ1-1 and V is TRBV6-5, with D possibly TRBD1 on 5 matching bases. The CDR3 consists of 14 residues. Germline CDR1 reads MNHEY; CDR2 reads SVGAGI. The V end lost 0 bases, the J end lost 6 bases, and 11 bases lay between the germline ends. The CDR3 protein is CASSYSTGVPEAFF. For the CDR3, the DNA is TGTGCCAGCAGTTACTCTACGGGGGTACCTGAAGCTTTCTTT.

The V and J genes are TRBV6-2 or TRBV6-3 and TRBJ1-3; D is unresolved. Germline V CDR1 and CDR2: MNHEY, SVGEGT. Trimming removed 4 bases from V and 2 bases from J, with 12 bases in between. There are 15 residues in the CDR3. This CDR3 is CASSSLDTTGNTIYF. CDR3 DNA sequence: TGTGCCAGCAGTTCCCTCGACACCACTGGAAACACCATATATTTT.